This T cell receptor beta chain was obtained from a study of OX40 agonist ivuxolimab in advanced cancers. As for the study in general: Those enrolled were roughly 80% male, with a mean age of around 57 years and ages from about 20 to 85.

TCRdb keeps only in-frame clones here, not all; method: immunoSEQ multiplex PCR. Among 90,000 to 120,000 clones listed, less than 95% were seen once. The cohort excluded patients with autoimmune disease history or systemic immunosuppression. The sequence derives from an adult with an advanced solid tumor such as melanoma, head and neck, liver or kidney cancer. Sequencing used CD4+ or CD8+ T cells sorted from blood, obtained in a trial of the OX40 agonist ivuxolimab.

DNA of the CDR3: TGTGCCAGCAGGGAGCAGATCTCCTACAATGAGCAGTTCTTC. Residues: CASREQISYNEQFF. The chain links TRBV6-6 to TRBJ2-1; D is ambiguous. Germline CDR1 and CDR2: MNHNY and SVGAGI (reference sequence). The CDR3 is 14 amino acids. The V gene lost 6 bases and the J gene lost 0 bases, with 9 bases spanning the gap.